This TCR beta chain comes out of a study of identical twins. General observations from the study: Models predicted too little out-of-frame TCR alpha sharing in monozygotic twins.

V dropped 7 bases and J dropped 6 bases, with 15 bases sitting between them. CDR3 length: 13 amino acids. The germline gives CDR1 SGHTA, CDR2 FQGNSA. TCRdb reprocessed the 5' RACE reads with MiXCR, giving one entry per CDR3 protein. The data contain about 220,000 distinct CDR3 sequences, 6.5% to 8.5% of them singletons. About this clonotype itself: Its matching antigen is unknown.

Another study also made use of these data, one on yellow fever vaccine responses in identical twins.

The source of this sequence is a woman between 18 and 29 years old in good health. J is TRBJ1-2 and V is TRBV7-2; D is undetermined. Sequencing was performed on memory (CD45RO+) T cells sorted from blood. The CDR3 bases are TGTGCCAGCACCCTAGACACTAGGGATGGCTACACCTTC. The encoded protein is CASTLDTRDGYTF.